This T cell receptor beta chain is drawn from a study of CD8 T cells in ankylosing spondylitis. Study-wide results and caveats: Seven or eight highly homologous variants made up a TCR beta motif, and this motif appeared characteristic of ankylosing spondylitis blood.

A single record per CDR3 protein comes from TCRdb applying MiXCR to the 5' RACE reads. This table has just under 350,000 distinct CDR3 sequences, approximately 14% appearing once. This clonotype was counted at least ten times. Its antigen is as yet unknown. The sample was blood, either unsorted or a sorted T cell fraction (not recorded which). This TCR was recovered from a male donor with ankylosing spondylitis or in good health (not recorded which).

CDR3 amino acids: CAISERDPFDGYTF. The CDR3 DNA reads TGTGCCATCAGTGAGCGGGACCCCTTCGATGGCTACACCTTC. This chain joins TRBV10-3 and TRBJ1-2, with D possibly matching TRBD1 (5 bases). Per germline, CDR1 ENHRY and CDR2 SYGVKD. V was pared by 2 bases and J by 6 bases, with 13 bases between. This CDR3 comprises 14 residues.